The sequence of this T cell receptor beta chain was determined in a study of blood T cell repertoires in COVID-19. Here immunoSEQ multiplex PCR was the method, and the copy in TCRdb shows in-frame clones only, minus some. The table records a few hundred thousand clones, 85% to 90% of them present only once. The germline V gene has CDR1 SNHLY and CDR2 FYNNEI. Trimming removed 7 bases from V and 0 bases from J, with 12 bases in between. CDR3 length: 15 amino acids. Before being deemed recovered, Cohort 3 donors had two negative PCRs, clearance, or symptom resolution. This sequence originates from a woman aged 18-29 years who had recovered from COVID-19. The V gene is TRBV2, the J gene TRBJ1-4; D may be TRBD1 (6 bases). The material sequenced was PBMCs or T cells enriched from blood (not recorded which). The CDR3 DNA follows: TGTGCCAGCATCAGGGACACTTCAACTAATGAAAAACTGTTTTTT. Translation gives CASIRDTSTNEKLFF.